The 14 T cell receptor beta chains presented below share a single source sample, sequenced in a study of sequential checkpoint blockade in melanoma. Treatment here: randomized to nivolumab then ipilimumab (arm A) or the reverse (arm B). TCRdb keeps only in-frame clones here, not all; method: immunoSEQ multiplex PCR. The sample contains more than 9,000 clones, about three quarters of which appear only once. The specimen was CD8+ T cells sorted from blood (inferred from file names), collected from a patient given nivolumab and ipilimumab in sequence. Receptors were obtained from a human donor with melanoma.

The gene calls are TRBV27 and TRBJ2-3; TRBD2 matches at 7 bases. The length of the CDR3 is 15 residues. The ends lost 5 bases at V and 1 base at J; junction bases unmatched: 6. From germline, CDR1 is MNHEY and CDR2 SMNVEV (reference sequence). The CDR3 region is CASSPWGGRTDTQYF. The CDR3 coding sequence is TGTGCCAGCAGTCCATGGGGGGGACGCACAGATACGCAGTATTTT.

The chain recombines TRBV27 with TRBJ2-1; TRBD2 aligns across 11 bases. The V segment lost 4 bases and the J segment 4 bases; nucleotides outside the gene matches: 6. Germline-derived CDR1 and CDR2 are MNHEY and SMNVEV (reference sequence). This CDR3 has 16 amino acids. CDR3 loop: CASSSLAGGSYNEQFF. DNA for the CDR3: TGTGCCAGCAGTTCCTTAGCGGGGGGGTCGTACAATGAGCAGTTCTTC.

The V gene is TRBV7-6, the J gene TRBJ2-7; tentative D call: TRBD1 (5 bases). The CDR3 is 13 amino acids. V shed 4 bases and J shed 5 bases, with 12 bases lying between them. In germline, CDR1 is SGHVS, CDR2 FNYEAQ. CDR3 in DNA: TGTGCCAGCAGCTCCTTAAGGGGTGACGAGCAGTACTTC. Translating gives CASSSLRGDEQYF.

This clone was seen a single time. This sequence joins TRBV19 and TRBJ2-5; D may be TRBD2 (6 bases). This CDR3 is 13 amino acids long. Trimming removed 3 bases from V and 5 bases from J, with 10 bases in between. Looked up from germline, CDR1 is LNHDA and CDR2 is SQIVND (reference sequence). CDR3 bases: TGTGCCAGTAGTATCGCAGGGAGGGAGACCCAGTACTTC. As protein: CASSIAGRETQYF.

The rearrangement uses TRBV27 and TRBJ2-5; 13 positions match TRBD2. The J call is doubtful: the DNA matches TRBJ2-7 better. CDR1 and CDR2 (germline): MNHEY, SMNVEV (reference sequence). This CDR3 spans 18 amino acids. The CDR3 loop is CASSSRQGTSGNPYEQYF. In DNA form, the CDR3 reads TGTGCCAGCAGTTCCCGACAGGGGACTAGCGGGAATCCCTACGAGCAGTACTTC.

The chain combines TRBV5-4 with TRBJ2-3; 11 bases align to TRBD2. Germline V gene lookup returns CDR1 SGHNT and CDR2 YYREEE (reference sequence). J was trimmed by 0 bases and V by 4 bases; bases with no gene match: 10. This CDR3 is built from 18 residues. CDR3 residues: CASSPGLAAPLSTDTQYF. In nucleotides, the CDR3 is TGTGCCAGCAGCCCGGGACTAGCGGCTCCCCTTAGCACAGATACGCAGTATTTT.

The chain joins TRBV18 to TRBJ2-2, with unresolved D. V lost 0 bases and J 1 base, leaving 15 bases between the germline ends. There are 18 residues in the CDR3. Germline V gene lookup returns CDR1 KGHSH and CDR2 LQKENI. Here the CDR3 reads CASSPPVVTTLNTGELFF. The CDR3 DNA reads TGTGCCAGCTCACCACCGGTCGTCACAACATTGAACACCGGGGAGCTGTTTTTT. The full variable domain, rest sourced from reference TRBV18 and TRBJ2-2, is NAGVMQNPRHLVRRRGQEARLRCSPMKGHSHVYWYRQLPEEGLKFMVYLQKENIIDESGMPKERFSAEFPKEGPSILRIQQVVRGDSAAYFCASSPPVVTTLNTGELFFGEGSRLTVL.

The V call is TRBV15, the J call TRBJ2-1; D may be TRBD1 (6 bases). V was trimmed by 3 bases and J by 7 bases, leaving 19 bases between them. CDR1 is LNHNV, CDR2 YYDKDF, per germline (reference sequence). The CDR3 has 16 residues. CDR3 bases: TGTGCCACCAGCAGGGCCCGAGGGCAGGGGTGGAATGAGCAGTTCTTC. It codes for CATSRARGQGWNEQFF.

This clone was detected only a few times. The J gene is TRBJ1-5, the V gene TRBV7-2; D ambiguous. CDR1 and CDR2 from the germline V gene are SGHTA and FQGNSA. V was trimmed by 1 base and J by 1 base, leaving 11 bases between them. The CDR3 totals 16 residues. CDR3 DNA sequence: TGTGCCAGCAGCTTAGGGGCGCGGGGAAGCAATCAGCCCCAGCATTTT. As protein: CASSLGARGSNQPQHF.

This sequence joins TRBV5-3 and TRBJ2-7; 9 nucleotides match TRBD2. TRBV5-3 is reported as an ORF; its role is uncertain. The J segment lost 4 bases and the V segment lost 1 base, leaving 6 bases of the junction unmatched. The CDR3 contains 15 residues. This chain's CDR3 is CARSLFGGRGYEQYF. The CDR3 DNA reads TGTGCCAGAAGCTTGTTTGGCGGGAGGGGATACGAGCAGTACTTC.

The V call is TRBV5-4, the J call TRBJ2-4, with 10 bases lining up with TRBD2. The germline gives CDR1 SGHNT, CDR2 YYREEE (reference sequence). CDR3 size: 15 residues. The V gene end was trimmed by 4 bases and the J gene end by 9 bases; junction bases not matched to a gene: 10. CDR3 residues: CASSTTSGPYGIQYF. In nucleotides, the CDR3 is TGTGCCAGCAGCACGACTAGCGGGCCCTATGGCATTCAGTACTTC.

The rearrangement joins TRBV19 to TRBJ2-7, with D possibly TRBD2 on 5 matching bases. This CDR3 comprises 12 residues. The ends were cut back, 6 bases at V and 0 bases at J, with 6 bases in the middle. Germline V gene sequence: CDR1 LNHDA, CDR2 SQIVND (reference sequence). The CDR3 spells CASSGNSYEQYF. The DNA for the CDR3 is TGTGCCAGTAGCGGGAACTCCTACGAGCAGTACTTC.

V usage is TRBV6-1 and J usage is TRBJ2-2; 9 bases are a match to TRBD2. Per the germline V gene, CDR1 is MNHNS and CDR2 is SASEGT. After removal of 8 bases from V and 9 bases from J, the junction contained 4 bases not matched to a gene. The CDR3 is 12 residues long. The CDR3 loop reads CASGLASWELFF. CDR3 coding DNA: TGTGCCAGCGGACTAGCGAGCTGGGAGCTGTTTTTT.

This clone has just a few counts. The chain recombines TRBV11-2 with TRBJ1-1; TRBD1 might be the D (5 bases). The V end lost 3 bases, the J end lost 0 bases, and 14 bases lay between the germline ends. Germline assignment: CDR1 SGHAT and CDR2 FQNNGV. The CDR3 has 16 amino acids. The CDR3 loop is CASSFPRQTLNTEAFF. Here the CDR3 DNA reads TGTGCCAGCAGCTTCCCCCGACAGACTCTGAACACTGAAGCTTTCTTT.